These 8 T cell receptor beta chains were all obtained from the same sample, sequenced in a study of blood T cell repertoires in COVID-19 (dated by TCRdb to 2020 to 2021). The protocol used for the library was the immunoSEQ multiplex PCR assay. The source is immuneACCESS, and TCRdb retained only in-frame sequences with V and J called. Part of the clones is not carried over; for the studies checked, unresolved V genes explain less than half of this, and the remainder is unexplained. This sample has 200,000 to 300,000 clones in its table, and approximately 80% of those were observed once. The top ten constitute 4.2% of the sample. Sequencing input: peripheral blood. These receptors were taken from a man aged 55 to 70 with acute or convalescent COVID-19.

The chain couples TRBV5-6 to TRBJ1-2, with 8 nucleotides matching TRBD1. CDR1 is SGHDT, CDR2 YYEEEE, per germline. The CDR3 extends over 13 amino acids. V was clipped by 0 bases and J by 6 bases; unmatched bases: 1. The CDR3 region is CASSLARGHGYTF. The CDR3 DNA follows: TGTGCCAGCAGCTTGGCCAGGGGGCATGGCTACACCTTC.

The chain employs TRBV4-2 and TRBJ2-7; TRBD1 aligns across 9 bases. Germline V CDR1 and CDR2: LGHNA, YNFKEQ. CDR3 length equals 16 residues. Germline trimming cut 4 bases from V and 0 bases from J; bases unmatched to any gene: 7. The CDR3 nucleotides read TGTGCCAGCAGCCCACCTATGGGACAGGGCTCCTACGAGCAGTACTTC. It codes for CASSPPMGQGSYEQYF.

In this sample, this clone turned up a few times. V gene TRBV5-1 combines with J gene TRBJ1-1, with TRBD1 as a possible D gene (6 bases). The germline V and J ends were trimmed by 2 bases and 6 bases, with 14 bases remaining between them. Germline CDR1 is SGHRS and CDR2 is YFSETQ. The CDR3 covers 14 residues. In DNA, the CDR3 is TGCGCCAGCAGCTTAGGGGGGGCTGACCCTGAAGCTTTCTTT. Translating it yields CASSLGGADPEAFF.

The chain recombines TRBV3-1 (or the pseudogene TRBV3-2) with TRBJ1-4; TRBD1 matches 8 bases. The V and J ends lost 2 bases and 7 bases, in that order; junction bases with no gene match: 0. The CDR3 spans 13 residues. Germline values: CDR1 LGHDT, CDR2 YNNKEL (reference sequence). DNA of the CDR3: TGTGCCAGCAGCCAAACAGGGGGTGAAAAACTGTTTTTT. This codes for CASSQTGGEKLFF.

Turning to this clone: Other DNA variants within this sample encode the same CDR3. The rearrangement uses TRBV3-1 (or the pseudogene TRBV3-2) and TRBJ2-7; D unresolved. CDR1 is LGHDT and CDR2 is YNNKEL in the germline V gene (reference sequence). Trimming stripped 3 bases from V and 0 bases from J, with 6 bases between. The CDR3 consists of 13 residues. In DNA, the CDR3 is TGTGCCAGCAGCCATCCATCCTCCTACGAGCAGTACTTC. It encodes CASSHPSSYEQYF.

This CDR3 is CASSPREGGYYEQYF. The DNA of the CDR3 is TGTGCCAGCAGCCCCCGGGAGGGCGGCTACTACGAGCAGTACTTC. The rearrangement uses TRBV7-6 and TRBJ2-7; 8 bases are a match to TRBD2. In germline, CDR1 is SGHVS, CDR2 FNYEAQ. This CDR3 region has 15 residues. Germline trimming cut 5 bases from V and 3 bases from J; bases unmatched to any gene: 9. Full variable domain (rest looked up from reference TRBV7-6 and TRBJ2-7): GAGVSQSPRYKVTKRGQDVALRCDPISGHVSLYWYRQALGQGPEFLTYFNYEAQQDKSGLPNDRFSAERPEGSISTLTIQRTEQRDSAMYRCASSPREGGYYEQYFGPGTRLTVT.

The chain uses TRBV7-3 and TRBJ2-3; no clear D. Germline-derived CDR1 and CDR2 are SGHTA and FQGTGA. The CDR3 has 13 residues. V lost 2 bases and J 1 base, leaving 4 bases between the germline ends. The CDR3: CASSLVGTDTQYF. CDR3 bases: TGTGCCAGCAGCTTAGTCGGCACAGATACGCAGTATTTT.

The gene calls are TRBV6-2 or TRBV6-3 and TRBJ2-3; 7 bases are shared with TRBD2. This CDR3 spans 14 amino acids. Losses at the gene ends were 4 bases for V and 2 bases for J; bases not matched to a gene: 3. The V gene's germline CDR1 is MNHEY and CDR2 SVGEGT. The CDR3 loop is CASSLAGVTDTQYF. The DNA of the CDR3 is TGTGCCAGCAGTTTGGCGGGGGTCACAGATACGCAGTATTTT.